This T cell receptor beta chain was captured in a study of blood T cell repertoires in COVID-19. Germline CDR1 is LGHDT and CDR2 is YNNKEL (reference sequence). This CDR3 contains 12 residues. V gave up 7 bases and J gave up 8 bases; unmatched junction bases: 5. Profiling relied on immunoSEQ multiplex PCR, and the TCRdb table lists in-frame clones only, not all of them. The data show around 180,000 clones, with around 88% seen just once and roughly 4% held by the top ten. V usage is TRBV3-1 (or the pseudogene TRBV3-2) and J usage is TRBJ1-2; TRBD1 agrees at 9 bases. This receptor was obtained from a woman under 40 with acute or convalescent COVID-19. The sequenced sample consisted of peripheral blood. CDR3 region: CASMGTGYGYTF. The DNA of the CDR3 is TGTGCCAGCATGGGGACAGGGTACGGCTACACCTTC.